The rows below give T cell receptor beta chains drawn from one sample of a study of blood T cell repertoires in COVID-19. Measured with immunoSEQ multiplex PCR; TCRdb has only the in-frame clones, and not every one. This sample has 70,000 to 75,000 clones, with about four fifths found just once. The sample comprised peripheral blood. All receptors derive from a woman older than 75 with active or convalescent COVID-19. CDR3s leave out the opening cysteine and the closing phenylalanine or tryptophan. Fields, in order: CDR3 protein, V gene, J gene, clone size. Only some rows state a clone size, as once, few, many or a class for expanded clones.

cdr3_aa: ASSYWRTRAVNEQF
v_call: TRBV3-1/TRBV3-2
j_call: TRBJ2-1
clone_size: -

cdr3_aa: ASSEARAPVFADTQY
v_call: TRBV2
j_call: TRBJ2-3
clone_size: -

cdr3_aa: ASSSVMGGANYNSPLH
v_call: TRBV7-9
j_call: TRBJ1-6
clone_size: few

cdr3_aa: ASSASTSGSGNEQF
v_call: TRBV19
j_call: TRBJ2-1
clone_size: -

cdr3_aa: ASRQTGTGDNEQY
v_call: TRBV5-8
j_call: TRBJ2-7
clone_size: -

cdr3_aa: ASSQHGTSGYNEQF
v_call: TRBV3-1/TRBV3-2
j_call: TRBJ2-1
clone_size: -

cdr3_aa: ASRPLAGNSNQPQH
v_call: TRBV28
j_call: TRBJ1-5
clone_size: -

cdr3_aa: ASSFSEQETQY
v_call: TRBV11-2
j_call: TRBJ2-5
clone_size: -

cdr3_aa: ASSKMSWAVWPHSYEQY
v_call: TRBV21-1
j_call: TRBJ2-7
clone_size: -

cdr3_aa: ASSVDGRGVQPQH
v_call: TRBV9
j_call: TRBJ1-5
clone_size: -

cdr3_aa: ASRAAETQY
v_call: TRBV19
j_call: TRBJ2-5
clone_size: -

cdr3_aa: ASRTTLSGIAQY
v_call: TRBV6-5
j_call: TRBJ2-3
clone_size: -

cdr3_aa: ATSDSPTSGSDEQF
v_call: TRBV24-1
j_call: TRBJ2-1
clone_size: -

cdr3_aa: ASSLILAGPNEKLF
v_call: TRBV7-2
j_call: TRBJ1-4
clone_size: few

cdr3_aa: ASSIAGAGETQY
v_call: TRBV7-9
j_call: TRBJ2-5
clone_size: once

cdr3_aa: ASSGLAGVNEQF
v_call: TRBV7-9
j_call: TRBJ2-1
clone_size: -

cdr3_aa: ASAGQMNYGYT
v_call: TRBV6-6
j_call: TRBJ1-2
clone_size: -

cdr3_aa: ASSEENRQNHSNQPQH
v_call: TRBV6-4
j_call: TRBJ1-5
clone_size: -

cdr3_aa: ASSVDQGGGLGNTIY
v_call: TRBV9
j_call: TRBJ1-3
clone_size: -

cdr3_aa: ATSRGAQQISPLH
v_call: TRBV15
j_call: TRBJ1-6
clone_size: -

cdr3_aa: ASKGAVRSNQPQH
v_call: TRBV19
j_call: TRBJ1-5
clone_size: -

cdr3_aa: ASSSRGFEETQY
v_call: TRBV7-2
j_call: TRBJ2-5
clone_size: -

cdr3_aa: ASSEASGTSGPDTQY
v_call: TRBV10-1
j_call: TRBJ2-3
clone_size: few

cdr3_aa: ATSDTRTSGRISYNEQF
v_call: TRBV24-1
j_call: TRBJ2-1
clone_size: -